The rows below give T cell receptor beta chains drawn from one sample of a study of human T cells and chemical hapten exposure. TCRdb passed the RACE reads through MiXCR, listing each CDR3 protein once. The profile shows about 140,000 distinct CDR3 sequences, roughly 12% of them singletons. The source was whole blood, collected in connection with sensitization to the hapten diphenylcyclopropenone (DPC). Source of these receptors: a woman between 50 and 59 years old with alopecia areata. Some clones in this sample may be carry-over from other donors' samples. The CDR3 runs from the conserved cysteine through the conserved F or W. The order of the fields is V gene, J gene, D gene, clone size, CDR3 protein, CDR3 DNA. D genes are given only for firm matches. The size of a clone is reported for some rows only, either as once, few or many, or as a class for expanded clones.

TRBV7-3	TRBJ2-1	TRBD2	many	CASSLLAPGGDEQFF	TGTGCCAGCAGCCTGCTAGCGCCTGGGGGGGATGAGCAGTTCTTC
TRBV12-3/TRBV12-4	TRBJ1-5	NA	many	CASTSGSNQPQHF	TGTGCCAGTACTTCAGGTAGCAATCAGCCCCAGCATTTT
TRBV29-1	TRBJ2-1	NA	few	CSVDGLGTNNEQFF	TGCAGCGTTGACGGACTAGGGACAAACAATGAGCAGTTCTTC
TRBV6-6	TRBJ2-7	TRBD2	many	CASRRGTSGSRDEQYF	TGTGCCAGCAGGCGGGGGACTAGCGGGAGTCGGGACGAGCAGTACTTC
TRBV18	TRBJ2-7	TRBD2	few	CASSPPGTSVSYEQYF	TGTGCCAGCTCACCACCCGGGACTAGCGTGTCCTACGAGCAGTACTTC
TRBV20-1	TRBJ2-2	TRBD1	few	CSARRRDRTTGELFF	TGCAGTGCTAGGCGCCGGGACAGGACCACCGGGGAGCTGTTTTTT
TRBV7-2	TRBJ2-1	NA	NA	CASSLGPMVNNEQFF	TGTGCCAGCAGCTTAGGGCCCATGGTAAACAATGAGCAGTTCTTC
TRBV6-4	TRBJ2-5	TRBD2	many	CASSETSGDQETQYF	TGTGCCAGCAGTGAAACTAGCGGAGACCAAGAGACCCAGTACTTC
TRBV7-2	TRBJ2-7	NA	few	CASSLTRDLYEQYF	TGTGCCAGCAGCCTCACCCGGGACCTCTACGAGCAGTACTTC
TRBV20-1	TRBJ2-1	NA	NA	CSARPRVLQWEQFF	TGCAGTGCTAGGCCTAGGGTTCTACAATGGGAGCAGTTCTTC
TRBV20-1	TRBJ2-7	NA	few	CSARDPGPYEQYF	TGCAGTGCTAGGGATCCCGGACCCTACGAGCAGTACTTC
TRBV9	TRBJ2-3	TRBD1	NA	CASSIATGTDTQYF	TGTGCCAGCAGCATCGCGACAGGGACGGATACGCAGTATTTT
TRBV24-1	TRBJ2-7	NA	many	CATAREGHEQYF	TGTGCCACCGCCAGGGAAGGTCACGAGCAGTACTTC
TRBV5-1	TRBJ2-1	NA	many	CASSLDYNEQFF	TGCGCCAGCAGCTTGGACTACAATGAGCAGTTCTTC
TRBV29-1	TRBJ1-2	TRBD1	NA	CSVEGPYRGRGYTF	TGCAGCGTTGAAGGCCCTTACAGGGGGCGAGGCTACACCTTC
TRBV29-1	TRBJ2-2	NA	NA	CSVEQGPGELFF	TGCAGCGTTGAACAGGGACCCGGGGAGCTGTTTTTT
TRBV29-1	TRBJ2-7	TRBD2	NA	CSVTGTSAYEQYF	TGCAGCGTTACCGGGACTAGCGCCTACGAGCAGTACTTC
TRBV9	TRBJ1-6	NA	many	CASSAEGIRGRDSPLHF	TGTGCCAGCAGCGCGGAGGGCATACGGGGGAGGGATTCACCCCTCCACTTT